What follows are 20 T cell receptor beta chains derived from one specimen sequenced in a study of post-analysis software for immune sequencing data. Study results and limitations: Controls had lower frequencies than patients of roughly five TRBV segments, which included TRBV5-6, TRBV5-1 and TRBV20-1.

TCR beta libraries were prepared from cDNA with unique molecular identifiers. MiXCR was run by TCRdb on the PCR reads, yielding one entry per CDR3 protein. The table has approximately 770,000 distinct CDR3 sequences, just over 45% seen once; the top ten hold approximately 4.4%. No antigen has been assigned to these receptors. Source material: blood. The origin of the receptors is a girl aged 5 to 17 with multiple sclerosis.

This clonotype was picked up a small number of times. The V call is TRBV20-1, the J call TRBJ2-7, with D perhaps given as TRBD1 or TRBD2 (5 bases each). Trimming took off 5 bases at V and 2 bases at J, with 13 bases between the two ends. The germline gives CDR1 DFQATT, CDR2 SNEGSKA (reference sequence). The CDR3 has 13 amino acids. The CDR3 bases are TGCAGTGCTTGGGGACCCTCGACCTACGAGCAGTACTTC. This gives the protein CSAWGPSTYEQYF.

This chain connects TRBV2 to TRBJ2-7; D perhaps matches TRBD2 (6 bases). V was trimmed by 9 bases and J by 2 bases, leaving 11 bases between them. The germline V gene has CDR1 SNHLY and CDR2 FYNNEI. This CDR3 spans 12 amino acids. CDR3 nucleotide sequence: TGTGCCAGAGGGGACTCTACCTACGAGCAGTACTTC. It codes for CARGDSTYEQYF.

This clonotype has more than one count but fewer than ten. V is TRBV20-1 and J is TRBJ2-7; unclear D gene. Germline CDR1 DFQATT, CDR2 SNEGSKA (reference sequence). The CDR3 is 12 residues long. V was cut by 5 bases and J by 3 bases, with 11 bases left in between. CDR3 sequence reads: CSAARPIYEQYF. CDR3 DNA: TGCAGTGCTGCCCGACCGATCTACGAGCAGTACTTC.

The V call is TRBV6-1, the J call TRBJ2-6; 10 bases agree with TRBD1. Looked up from germline, CDR1 is MNHNS and CDR2 is SASEGT. The CDR3 is made up of 16 amino acids. After removal of 7 bases from V and 3 bases from J, the junction contained 6 bases not matched to a gene. DNA of the CDR3: TGTGCCAGCACCGACAGGGGGCTTAGTGGGGCCAACGTCCTGACTTTC. Translated, it gives CASTDRGLSGANVLTF.

This clonotype has just a few counts. V is TRBV12-3 or TRBV12-4 and J is TRBJ2-3, with D perhaps matching TRBD1 (7 bases). Trimming took 5 bases from V and 6 from J, leaving 18 bases between them. There are 15 residues in the CDR3. Here the CDR3 reads CASSPPRQGGDTQYF. CDR3 nucleotides: TGTGCCAGCAGTCCTCCCAGACAGGGAGGCGATACGCAGTATTTT.

The CDR3 DNA reads as TGCAGTGCTAATACCCCCTGGACAGGGGTAAATGAGCAGTTCTTC. Amino acid sequence: CSANTPWTGVNEQFF. The chain uses TRBV20-1 and TRBJ2-1; TRBD1 aligns across 9 bases. CDR1 DFQATT and CDR2 SNEGSKA come from the germline V gene (reference sequence). The J segment lost 7 bases and the V segment lost 4 bases, leaving 11 bases of the junction unmatched. CDR3 length equals 15 residues.

In this sample, this clonotype turned up a few times. V and J are TRBV24-1 and TRBJ2-5; TRBD1 aligns across 8 bases. Germline values: CDR1 KGHDR, CDR2 SFDVKD. This CDR3 has 15 amino acids. The junction had 6 bases not matched to a gene; V was cut back by 2 bases and J by 5 bases. The CDR3 reads CATSDSQGAGETQYF. For the CDR3, the DNA is TGTGCCACCAGTGATTCTCAGGGGGCGGGGGAGACCCAGTACTTC.

This clonotype was observed a handful of times. V is TRBV7-2 and J is TRBJ2-7, with TRBD2 matching over 9 bases. CDR3 length: 15 amino acids. V trimming: 2 bases; J trimming: 7 bases; junction bases outside the gene matches: 9. Germline V CDR1 and CDR2: SGHTA, FQGNSA. CDR3 residues: CASSLSGGRAGEQYF. For the CDR3, the DNA is TGTGCCAGCAGCTTATCCGGCGGGAGGGCCGGGGAGCAGTACTTC.

A few counts support this clonotype. This rearrangement joins TRBV7-2 to TRBJ2-5; tentatively, D is TRBD1 (5 bases). Germline loops: CDR1 SGHTA, CDR2 FQGNSA. V lost 5 bases and J lost 7, with 14 bases in between. The CDR3 is made up of 13 amino acids. CDR3 bases: TGTGCCAGCAGCGCCGGACGCCAGGGGACCCAGTACTTC. This codes for CASSAGRQGTQYF.

The V gene is TRBV12-3 or TRBV12-4, the J gene TRBJ2-1; possible D gene TRBD2, 7 bases. The CDR3 is 16 residues long. V was shortened by 5 bases and J by 7 bases, with 21 bases between the two germline ends. The CDR3 DNA sequence: TGTGCCAGCAGTCCGGCGGGGGCCCCTCGGGGGAATGAGCAGTTCTTC. Translating gives CASSPAGAPRGNEQFF.

The V call is TRBV4-3, the J call TRBJ2-3, with 7 bases lining up with TRBD1. The CDR3 covers 16 residues. The V gene's germline CDR1 is LGHNA and CDR2 YSLEER. Trimming removed 0 bases from V and 5 bases from J; junction bases left unmatched: 8. CDR3 bases: TGCGCCAGCAGCCAAGAGGGCCAAGGGGGCCGAGATACGCAGTATTTT. It is translated as CASSQEGQGGRDTQYF.

The chain employs TRBV14 and TRBJ2-5; no reliable D call. With the DNA end fitting TRBJ2-7 better, the J assignment may be wrong. The CDR3 is 14 amino acids. CDR1 is SGHDN, CDR2 FVKESK, per germline. This CDR3 reads CAIGESGEAYEQYF. The CDR3 DNA follows: TGTGCCATTGGCGAGTCAGGTGAGGCCTACGAGCAGTACTTC.

The gene calls are TRBV7-3 and TRBJ2-7; a possible D gene is TRBD1 (6 bases). Trimming shortened V by 5 bases and J by 0 bases, and 11 bases separated the two germline ends. The CDR3 length is 14 residues. The germline V gene encodes CDR1 SGHTA and CDR2 FQGTGA. The CDR3: CASSNRVRSYEQYF. In DNA, the CDR3 is TGTGCCAGCAGCAACAGGGTACGCTCCTACGAGCAGTACTTC.

The chain combines TRBV6-2 or TRBV6-3 with TRBJ2-6; possibly TRBD1 for D (5 bases). The CDR3 has 16 residues. Germline CDR1 reads MNHEY; CDR2 reads SVGEGT. The V gene lost 6 bases and the J gene lost 0 bases, with 12 bases spanning the gap. This chain's CDR3 is CASRFRVLSGANVLTF. In DNA, the CDR3 is TGTGCCAGCAGATTCAGGGTCCTCTCTGGGGCCAACGTCCTGACTTTC.

V and J are TRBV2 and TRBJ1-4; 8 bases are a match to TRBD1. Germline assignment: CDR1 SNHLY and CDR2 FYNNEI. J gave up 3 bases and V 6 bases, and 3 bases lay outside the gene matches. The CDR3 runs to 14 residues. The CDR3 sequence is CASSTDRANEKLFF. The CDR3 nucleotides read TGTGCCAGCAGCACGGACAGGGCTAATGAAAAACTGTTTTTT.

The chain employs TRBV27 and TRBJ2-1, with D perhaps assigned TRBD1 or TRBD2 (6 bases each). The CDR3 totals 13 residues. V shed 5 bases and J shed 6 bases, with 11 bases lying between them. Germline assignment: CDR1 MNHEY and CDR2 SMNVEV (reference sequence). The CDR3 DNA is TGTGCCAGCAGTAGGGGGAGGACCAATGAGCAGTTCTTC. Protein product: CASSRGRTNEQFF.

J is TRBJ2-7 and V is TRBV12-3 or TRBV12-4; 7 bases map to TRBD2. CDR3 length: 14 residues. After removal of 3 bases from V and 2 bases from J, the junction contained 4 bases not matched to a gene. The CDR3 DNA reads as TGTGCCAGCAGTTTCGGGGAGGGTCCCTACGAGCAGTACTTC. This gives the protein CASSFGEGPYEQYF.

The genes are TRBV6-6 and TRBJ2-5, with TRBD1 matching 10 bases. The CDR3 runs 17 residues. Germline assignment: CDR1 MNHNY and CDR2 SVGAGI (reference sequence). Unmatched junction bases numbered 11, after V lost 4 bases and J lost 3 bases. CDR3 residues: CASSFRTGGDLEETQYF. For the CDR3, the DNA is TGTGCCAGCAGTTTTCGGACAGGGGGGGATTTGGAAGAGACCCAGTACTTC.

This clonotype was observed a few times. This sequence joins TRBV6-6 and TRBJ2-6; no clear D gene. CDR3 length: 17 amino acids. V gave up 6 bases and J gave up 0 bases, with 15 bases separating them. Germline-derived CDR1 and CDR2 are MNHNY and SVGAGI (reference sequence). The CDR3 DNA reads as TGTGCCAGCAGACCCCGTGACCCTTCCTCTGGGGCCAACGTCCTGACTTTC. This translates into CASRPRDPSSGANVLTF.

V is TRBV7-2 and J is TRBJ2-4; D gene unclear. Trimming removed 1 base from V and 5 bases from J, with 9 bases in between. From germline, CDR1 is SGHTA and CDR2 FQGNSA. CDR3 length: 14 residues. The CDR3 region has the DNA TGTGCCAGCAGCTTAGTCATTGAACAAAACATTCAGTACTTC. Amino acids: CASSLVIEQNIQYF.